This TCR beta chain was captured by sequencing in a study of PD-L1 blockade in urothelial cancer. Study as a whole: Investigators checked blood 3 weeks (second dose) and 6 weeks after treatment start.

The CDR3 contains 13 residues. Trimming stripped 4 bases from V and 2 bases from J, with 9 bases between. The germline gives CDR1 MNHNS, CDR2 SASEGT. A single count supports this clone. Assay: immunoSEQ multiplex PCR; the TCRdb copy retains only in-frame clones and omits some. The sample contains approximately 50,000 clones, about 88% of which appear only once. Time point here: pretreatment peripheral blood. Patient disease was locally advanced or metastatic urothelial carcinoma. The rearrangement links TRBV6-1 to TRBJ2-7, with a tentative D call TRBD1 (5 bases). The material sequenced was PBMCs, taken around atezolizumab (anti-PD-L1) treatment. This TCR derives from a man aged 65 to 85 with urothelial cancer. CDR3 nucleotide sequence: TGTGCCAGCAGTGTAGACAGCGCCTACGAGCAGTACTTC. Translation gives CASSVDSAYEQYF.